What follows are 15 T cell receptor beta chains derived from one specimen sequenced in a study of blood T cell repertoires in COVID-19. Some clones are missing from TCRdb's copy, which holds only in-frame ones; the method was immunoSEQ multiplex PCR. This table has 250,000 to 350,000 clones, more than 70% appearing once. Input material: peripheral blood. The receptors originated from a woman in her twenties or thirties with COVID-19, enrolled during active disease.

CDR3 residues: CASRSTGALDTQYF. CDR3 in DNA: TGTGCCAGCAGGTCTACAGGGGCCCTCGATACGCAGTATTTT. This rearrangement joins TRBV7-2 to TRBJ2-3; 7 bases fit TRBD1. The junction had 9 bases not matched to a gene; V was cut back by 6 bases and J by 6 bases. CDR1 and CDR2 from the germline V gene are SGHTA and FQGNSA. The length of the CDR3 is 14 residues. Full variable domain (outside the CDR3, taken from reference TRBV7-2 and TRBJ2-3): GAGVSQSPSNKVTEKGKDVELRCDPISGHTALYWYRQSLGQGLEFLIYFQGNSAPDKSGLPSDRFSAERTGGSVSTLTIQRTQQEDSAVYLCASRSTGALDTQYFGPGTRLTVL.

With respect to this clone: Being one base from a much bigger clone, this may be a read error. This specimen includes other DNA sequences encoding the same CDR3. The chain couples TRBV6-4 to TRBJ2-2; 11 nucleotides line up with TRBD2. The CDR3 length is 15 residues. The germline V gene has CDR1 MRHNA and CDR2 SNTAGT. V dropped 2 bases and J dropped 4; count of bases not matched to a gene: 0. CDR3: CASSDGTSGTGELFF. The DNA of the CDR3 is TGTGCCAGCAGTGACGGGACTAGCGGCACCGGGGAGCTGTTTTTT.

The chain has TRBV15 and TRBJ1-6; D is perhaps TRBD1 (5 bases). Trimming removed 0 bases at V and 7 bases at J, with 10 bases between. CDR3 size: 15 residues. Germline-derived CDR1 and CDR2 are LNHNV and YYDKDF (reference sequence). The CDR3 bases are TGTGCCACCAGCAGAGAACCAGGGAACAATTCACCCCTCCACTTT. Its protein is CATSREPGNNSPLHF. Using reference TRBV15 and TRBJ1-6 for the parts outside the CDR3, the full variable domain is DAMVIQNPRYQVTQFGKPVTLSCSQTLNHNVMYWYQQKSSQAPKLLFHYYDKDFNNEADTPDNFQSRRPNTSFCFLDIRSPGLGDTAMYLCATSREPGNNSPLHFGNGTRLTVT.

V gene TRBV6-5 combines with J gene TRBJ2-7; 10 bases agree with TRBD1. CDR1 is MNHEY and CDR2 is SVGAGI in the germline V gene. This CDR3 is 14 amino acids long. Trimming at V came to 7 bases and at J to 4 bases, leaving 7 bases not matched to a gene. CDR3 protein: CASTPGQGTYEQYF. CDR3 DNA: TGTGCCAGCACCCCGGGACAGGGGACGTACGAGCAGTACTTC.

The chain is built from TRBV6-6 and TRBJ1-6; 9 bases are shared with TRBD1. Germline CDR1 and CDR2: MNHNY and SVGAGI (reference sequence). The CDR3 length is 14 residues. V gave up 6 bases and J gave up 9 bases; unmatched junction bases: 6. In DNA form, the CDR3 reads TGTGCCAGCAGATCACAGGGGGCAGGTTCACCCCTCCACTTT. Protein product: CASRSQGAGSPLHF.

The rearrangement links TRBV28 to TRBJ2-1; 7 bases are shared with TRBD2. The CDR3 is made up of 15 amino acids. In germline, CDR1 is MDHEN, CDR2 SYDVKM. The V and J ends lost 2 bases and 2 bases, in that order; junction bases with no gene match: 3. The CDR3 coding sequence is TGTGCCAGCAGTTTAGCGGGAGCCACCTACAATGAGCAGTTCTTC. This gives the protein CASSLAGATYNEQFF. The full variable domain, with the rest looked up from reference TRBV28 and TRBJ2-1, is DVKVTQSSRYLVKRTGEKVFLECVQDMDHENMFWYRQDPGLGLRLIYFSYDVKMKEKGDIPEGYSVSREKKERFSLILESASTNQTSMYLCASSLAGATYNEQFFGPGTRLTVL.

In this sample, this clone turned up once. The chain combines TRBV4-1 with TRBJ2-2; 10 nucleotides align to TRBD1. This CDR3 is 17 amino acids long. Germline V gene lookup returns CDR1 MGHRA and CDR2 YSYEKL. V was clipped by 4 bases and J by 8 bases; unmatched bases: 13. The CDR3 sequence: CASSPNVDRGQRGELFF. For the CDR3, the DNA is TGCGCCAGCAGCCCTAATGTAGACAGGGGGCAACGGGGGGAGCTGTTTTTT.

The rearrangement uses TRBV5-1 and TRBJ2-5; possible D gene TRBD1, 6 bases. Between the trimmed V and J ends, which lost 2 bases and 4 bases, there was a span of 15 bases. CDR3 length: 15 amino acids. Germline V CDR1 and CDR2: SGHRS, YFSETQ. The CDR3 sequence is CASSLPGAIGETQYF. Written as DNA, the CDR3 is TGCGCCAGCAGCTTACCAGGGGCCATTGGAGAGACCCAGTACTTC.

This clone has just one count. V gene TRBV28 combines with J gene TRBJ2-1; 9 bases line up with TRBD2. CDR3 length: 18 amino acids. Germline V lookup: CDR1 MDHEN, CDR2 SYDVKM. V was clipped by 3 bases and J by 7 bases; unmatched bases: 16. The CDR3 region is CASSLVLSGLAFRNEQFF. CDR3 DNA: TGTGCCAGCAGTTTGGTTTTGTCGGGACTAGCCTTCAGAAATGAGCAGTTCTTC.

J is TRBJ1-6 and V is TRBV30, with D hard to call. Germline V CDR1 and CDR2: GTSNPN, SVGIG (reference sequence). CDR3 length: 13 amino acids. The V gene lost 1 base and the J gene lost 4 bases, with 5 bases spanning the gap. This CDR3 reads CAWSGGYNSPLHF. The CDR3, as DNA: TGTGCCTGGAGTGGAGGGTATAATTCACCCCTCCACTTT.

This clone came up a few times. This sequence joins TRBV15 and TRBJ1-4, with 10 nucleotides matching TRBD1. The CDR3 runs 16 residues. Germline CDR1 is LNHNV and CDR2 is YYDKDF (reference sequence). The J segment lost 5 bases and the V segment lost 3 bases, leaving 6 bases of the junction unmatched. CDR3 protein: CATSREATGGNEKLFF. In nucleotides, the CDR3 is TGTGCCACCAGCAGGGAAGCGACAGGGGGCAATGAAAAACTGTTTTTT.

Written as DNA, the CDR3 is TGTGCCAGCAGCTTAACCGGGACTACCTACCAAGAGACCCAGTACTTC. Translated, it gives CASSLTGTTYQETQYF. The gene calls are TRBV7-9 and TRBJ2-5, with TRBD2 matching 7 bases. Germline CDR1 is SEHNR and CDR2 is FQNEAQ (reference sequence). The CDR3 extends over 16 amino acids. With 2 bases clipped from V and 0 bases from J, the junction kept 6 bases outside the gene matches.

This chain links TRBV6-5 with TRBJ1-2, with D possibly matching TRBD1 (5 bases). V gave up 7 bases and J gave up 4 bases, with 16 bases separating them. Germline V gene sequence: CDR1 MNHEY, CDR2 SVGAGI. The CDR3 loop spans 14 amino acids. The CDR3 spells CASISIDSIYGYTF. In DNA, the CDR3 is TGTGCCAGCATTTCCATCGACAGTATCTATGGCTACACCTTC.

The rearrangement links TRBV19 to TRBJ2-7, with TRBD2 matching 10 bases. This CDR3 is built from 15 residues. J lost 3 bases, V lost 2 bases, and 4 bases had no gene match. From germline, CDR1 is LNHDA and CDR2 SQIVND (reference sequence). CDR3 sequence reads: CASSITGLAYYEQYF. The CDR3 nucleotides are TGTGCCAGTAGTATAACGGGACTAGCGTACTACGAGCAGTACTTC.

The chain employs TRBV5-1 and TRBJ2-3, with 10 bases aligning to TRBD2. Germline CDR1 reads SGHRS; CDR2 reads YFSETQ. This CDR3 has 16 residues. Losses at the gene ends were 6 bases for V and 4 bases for J; bases not matched to a gene: 11. The CDR3 sequence is CASNPRLSGRSDTQYF. In DNA form, the CDR3 reads TGCGCCAGCAACCCAAGACTTAGCGGGAGGTCAGATACGCAGTATTTT.